These 29 T cell receptor beta chains were sequenced from one sample in a study of OX40 agonist ivuxolimab in advanced cancers. Repertoires were generated with immunoSEQ multiplex PCR, while TCRdb's copy carries only in-frame clones and drops some. The sample shows tens of thousands of clones, more than 80% of them seen only once. The sample here was CD4+ or CD8+ T cells sorted from blood, taken in a trial of the OX40 agonist ivuxolimab. These receptors all stem from an adult with an advanced solid tumor such as melanoma, head and neck, liver or kidney cancer.

The genes are TRBV5-4 and TRBJ2-7; TRBD2 is a possible D gene (6 bases). Germline CDR1 is SGHNT and CDR2 is YYREEE (reference sequence). Trimming removed 2 bases at V and 0 bases at J, with 15 bases between. This CDR3 is built from 16 residues. CDR3 sequence reads: CASSFRGLLTSYEQYF. CDR3 nucleotides: TGTGCCAGCAGCTTTCGGGGACTCTTAACCTCCTACGAGCAGTACTTC.

The gene calls are TRBV18 and TRBJ2-5; TRBD2 matches 8 bases. The CDR3 has 13 residues. The germline gives CDR1 KGHSH, CDR2 LQKENI. Germline trimming cut 8 bases from V and 1 base from J; bases unmatched to any gene: 3. CDR3 coding DNA: TGTGCCAGCCTAGCGGGCGCCCAAGAGACCCAGTACTTC. Translating gives CASLAGAQETQYF.

This chain uses TRBV30 with TRBJ1-2; D not certain. V was trimmed by 0 bases and J by 6 bases, leaving 14 bases between them. This CDR3 is 14 amino acids long. CDR1 is GTSNPN and CDR2 is SVGIG in the germline V gene (reference sequence). In nucleotides, the CDR3 is TGTGCCTGGAGTGTACGAGGAGGAGGGCATGGCTACACCTTC. This gives the protein CAWSVRGGGHGYTF.

The chain links TRBV5-8 to TRBJ2-7; perhaps TRBD1 as D (6 bases). V was pared by 3 bases and J by 5 bases, with 15 bases between. The CDR3 spans 14 residues. From germline, CDR1 is SGHTS and CDR2 YDEGEE. The CDR3 nucleotides are TGTGCCAGCAGCTGGGGCAGGGGTCGCAACGAGCAGTACTTC. It is translated as CASSWGRGRNEQYF.

V is TRBV6-5 and J is TRBJ1-2, with D possibly being TRBD1 (5 bases). The length of the CDR3 is 14 residues. CDR1 is MNHEY, CDR2 SVGAGI, per germline. Trimming pared 6 bases from V and 4 bases from J, leaving 15 bases between. CDR3 in amino acids: CASRRTTALYGYTF. CDR3 in DNA: TGTGCCAGCAGACGGACGACAGCACTCTATGGCTACACCTTC.

The rearrangement joins TRBV11-3 to TRBJ2-7; D may be TRBD1 (5 bases). The CDR3 spans 16 residues. CDR1 is SGHNT, CDR2 YENEEA, per germline. V was clipped by 0 bases and J by 2 bases, with 14 bases between them. Here the CDR3 reads CASSLDRYEGAYEQYF. CDR3 coding DNA: TGTGCCAGCAGCTTAGATCGTTATGAAGGGGCCTACGAGCAGTACTTC.

The gene calls are TRBV9 and TRBJ2-3; D unresolved. Germline V gene lookup returns CDR1 SGDLS and CDR2 YYNGEE. The CDR3 totals 15 residues. V was trimmed by 0 bases and J by 1 base, leaving 9 bases between them. The CDR3, as DNA: TGTGCCAGCAGCGTAGCTCCCCACCGCACAGATACGCAGTATTTT. This codes for CASSVAPHRTDTQYF.

This chain connects TRBV14 to TRBJ2-1; D remains unclear. Germline V gene lookup returns CDR1 SGHDN and CDR2 FVKESK. The CDR3 has 14 amino acids. The germline V and J ends were trimmed by 0 bases and 10 bases, with 13 bases remaining between them. The CDR3 sequence is CASSQDPLLTEQFF. CDR3 in DNA: TGTGCCAGCAGCCAAGACCCTCTCCTAACGGAGCAGTTCTTC.

The rearrangement joins TRBV2 to TRBJ1-2; maybe TRBD1 (6 bases). Germline V gene lookup returns CDR1 SNHLY and CDR2 FYNNEI. Trimming took off 1 base at V and 7 bases at J, with 13 bases between the two ends. This CDR3 region has 14 residues. The CDR3 DNA sequence: TGTGCCAGCAGTGAAGAAGGACAGACGGGTGGCTACACCTTC. This translates into CASSEEGQTGGYTF.

The rearrangement uses TRBV19 and TRBJ2-7, with 7 bases fitting TRBD1. The germline gives CDR1 LNHDA, CDR2 SQIVND (reference sequence). This CDR3 contains 13 residues. Losses at the gene ends were 7 bases for V and 7 bases for J; bases not matched to a gene: 10. For the CDR3, the DNA is TGTGCCAGTACGAACACAGGGGTTGAGGAGCAGTACTTC. Protein product: CASTNTGVEEQYF.

J is TRBJ1-1 and V is TRBV6-5; 7 bases are a match to TRBD1. This CDR3 contains 15 residues. Losses at the gene ends were 2 bases for V and 4 bases for J; bases not matched to a gene: 7. From germline, CDR1 is MNHEY and CDR2 SVGAGI. The CDR3 coding sequence is TGTGCCAGCAGTTACAAGCAGGGGGTGGGCACTGAAGCTTTCTTT. This translates into CASSYKQGVGTEAFF.

This clone has only one observation. The genes are TRBV18 and TRBJ2-7, with 12 bases that match TRBD2. The junction had 3 bases not matched to a gene; V was cut back by 3 bases and J by 3 bases. From germline, CDR1 is KGHSH and CDR2 LQKENI. CDR3 length: 15 amino acids. In nucleotides, the CDR3 is TGTGCCAGCTCACCGGAGACTAGCGGGAGCTACGAGCAGTACTTC. Translated: CASSPETSGSYEQYF.

The chain joins TRBV7-9 to TRBJ2-7; TRBD2 agrees at 10 bases. The CDR3 has 14 amino acids. The ends lost 5 bases at V and 6 bases at J; junction bases unmatched: 7. Germline CDR1 and CDR2: SEHNR and FQNEAQ (reference sequence). Here the CDR3 reads CASSLLAGEGEQYF. In DNA form, the CDR3 reads TGTGCCAGCAGCCTCCTAGCGGGAGAAGGCGAGCAGTACTTC.

The chain employs TRBV7-3 and TRBJ2-7; 7 bases match TRBD2. The CDR3 length is 14 residues. Germline loops: CDR1 SGHTA, CDR2 FQGTGA. V lost 5 bases and J lost 3; bases outside the gene matches: 7. The CDR3 protein is CASSPPWTSYEQYF. As DNA, the CDR3 is TGTGCCAGCAGCCCCCCTTGGACTAGCTACGAGCAGTACTTC.

This clone was picked up one time. The chain employs TRBV7-9 and TRBJ2-3, with D possibly being TRBD2 (6 bases). The CDR3 consists of 15 residues. V was pared by 6 bases and J by 6 bases, with 19 bases between. Germline values: CDR1 SEHNR, CDR2 FQNEAQ (reference sequence). CDR3 loop: CASSNRRGRGDTQYF. The CDR3 DNA reads TGTGCCAGCAGTAACCGCCGGGGGAGAGGGGATACGCAGTATTTT.

CDR3 loop: CAWSIWGNNNSPLHF. DNA of the CDR3: TGTGCCTGGAGTATATGGGGAAACAATAATTCACCCCTCCACTTT. The chain uses TRBV30 and TRBJ1-6; D call uncertain. Trimming removed 2 bases from V and 5 bases from J, with 13 bases in between. Germline V gene lookup returns CDR1 GTSNPN and CDR2 SVGIG (reference sequence). The length of the CDR3 is 15 residues.

V is TRBV7-2 and J is TRBJ2-7, with a possible D match to TRBD1 (5 bases). CDR1 is SGHTA and CDR2 is FQGNSA in the germline V gene. The CDR3 loop spans 14 amino acids. V was pared by 2 bases and J by 4 bases, with 12 bases between. This CDR3 is CASSLSRDRYEQYF. For the CDR3, the DNA is TGTGCCAGCAGCTTAAGCAGGGATCGGTACGAGCAGTACTTC.

The chain carries TRBV5-1 and TRBJ2-1; D not resolved. The CDR3 spans 14 residues. V lost 0 bases to trimming and J lost 3 bases, with 7 bases between them. From germline, CDR1 is SGHRS and CDR2 YFSETQ. Here the CDR3 DNA reads TGCGCCAGCAGCTTGGAACAGAACTACAATGAGCAGTTCTTC. Protein: CASSLEQNYNEQFF.

The chain combines TRBV7-2 with TRBJ1-4; weak D call: TRBD1 (5 bases). This CDR3 is 15 amino acids long. Germline V gene sequence: CDR1 SGHTA, CDR2 FQGNSA. Between the trimmed V and J ends, which lost 5 bases and 8 bases, there was a span of 18 bases. The CDR3 sequence is CASSVYSAGGEKLFF. Written as DNA, the CDR3 is TGTGCCAGCAGCGTCTACAGTGCCGGGGGGGAAAAACTGTTTTTT.

The chain employs TRBV27 and TRBJ2-6; D is perhaps TRBD1 or TRBD2 (6 bases each). Germline CDR1 MNHEY, CDR2 SMNVEV (reference sequence). The CDR3 spans 15 residues. Trimming cost V 4 bases and J 5 bases, with 12 bases left between them. CDR3 protein: CASSSGGRRANVLTF. As DNA, the CDR3 is TGTGCCAGCAGTTCTGGGGGGCGACGGGCCAACGTCCTGACTTTC. The whole variable domain, filled in from reference TRBV27 and TRBJ2-6, reads EAQVTQNPRYLITVTGKKLTVTCSQNMNHEYMSWYRQDPGLGLRQIYYSMNVEVTDKGDVPEGYKVSRKEKRNFPLILESPSPNQTSLYFCASSSGGRRANVLTFGAGSRLTVL.

A single count supports this clone. The chain combines TRBV5-1 with TRBJ1-4, with 7 bases identical to TRBD1. Trimming cost V 0 bases and J 0 bases; bases outside gene matches: 2. This CDR3 contains 16 residues. Germline-derived CDR1 and CDR2 are SGHRS and YFSETQ. The CDR3 spells CASSLGQGATNEKLFF. CDR3 sequence (DNA): TGCGCCAGCAGCTTGGGACAGGGTGCAACTAATGAAAAACTGTTTTTT.

The chain couples TRBV18 to TRBJ1-4; D is possibly TRBD1 (5 bases). The CDR3 loop spans 13 amino acids. Trimming shortened V by 2 bases and J by 6 bases, and 7 bases separated the two germline ends. Germline CDR1 is KGHSH and CDR2 is LQKENI. The CDR3 sequence: CASSPGTDEKLFF. CDR3 nucleotide sequence: TGTGCCAGCTCACCAGGGACTGATGAAAAACTGTTTTTT.

The chain is built from TRBV5-1 and TRBJ2-6; perhaps TRBD1 as D (5 bases). CDR1 and CDR2 from the germline V gene are SGHRS and YFSETQ. This CDR3 spans 15 amino acids. V gave up 5 bases and J gave up 0 bases, with 9 bases separating them. In DNA, the CDR3 is TGCGCCAGCAGAGCAGGGTACTCTGGGGCCAACGTCCTGACTTTC. Translation: CASRAGYSGANVLTF.

The J gene is TRBJ2-7, the V gene TRBV11-3; maybe TRBD1 (8 bases). Germline V gene data show CDR1 as SGHNT and CDR2 as YENEEA. Deletions cut 5 bases from V and 2 bases from J, with 16 bases between. CDR3 length equals 15 residues. CDR3 sequence (DNA): TGTGCCAGCAGCAGCGGGACAGGCCGAACCTACGAGCAGTACTTC. The encoded protein is CASSSGTGRTYEQYF.

J is TRBJ2-1 and V is TRBV11-3; TRBD2 matches at 11 bases. This CDR3 contains 16 residues. V lost 5 bases and J lost 7; bases outside the gene matches: 10. Germline CDR1 SGHNT, CDR2 YENEEA. CDR3 amino acids: CASSVSTSGRRNEQFF. The CDR3 DNA reads as TGTGCCAGCAGCGTATCAACTAGCGGGAGACGGAATGAGCAGTTCTTC. Full variable domain (missing parts from reference TRBV11-3 and TRBJ2-1): EAGVVQSPRYKIIEKKQPVAFWCNPISGHNTLYWYLQNLGQGPELLIRYENEEAVDDSQLPKDRFSAERLKGVDSTLKIQPAELGDSAVYLCASSVSTSGRRNEQFFGPGTRLTVL.

The chain is built from TRBV6-6 and TRBJ2-1; 8 nucleotides line up with TRBD1. Trimming took 7 bases from V and 12 from J; bases not matched to a gene: 8. The CDR3 contains 12 residues. Germline values: CDR1 MNHNY, CDR2 SVGAGI (reference sequence). The DNA for the CDR3 is TGTGCCAGCACCCAGAACGACAGGGGGCAGTTCTTC. Its protein is CASTQNDRGQFF.

The rearrangement joins TRBV9 to TRBJ1-4; no definite D call. The CDR3 is 14 amino acids. V lost 0 bases and J lost 4, with 7 bases in between. CDR1 SGDLS and CDR2 YYNGEE come from the germline V gene. The CDR3 is CASSVGHLNEKLFF. The CDR3 DNA sequence: TGTGCCAGCAGCGTAGGGCACCTTAATGAAAAACTGTTTTTT.

V usage is TRBV6-5 and J usage is TRBJ2-7; D might be TRBD1 (5 bases). This CDR3 is 12 amino acids long. Germline V gives CDR1 MNHEY, CDR2 SVGAGI. Trimming stripped 5 bases from V and 3 bases from J, with 8 bases between. CDR3 coding DNA: TGTGCCAGCAGTCCACAGGTCTACGAGCAGTACTTC. Residues: CASSPQVYEQYF.

This chain links TRBV7-3 with TRBJ1-2, with no clear D. The CDR3 covers 12 residues. CDR1 SGHTA and CDR2 FQGTGA come from the germline V gene. V was cut by 2 bases and J by 8 bases, with 9 bases left in between. Written as DNA, the CDR3 is TGTGCCAGCAGCTTAGTTCCTATGGGCTACACCTTC. The encoded protein is CASSLVPMGYTF. The full variable domain, with the rest looked up from reference TRBV7-3 and TRBJ1-2, is GAGVSQTPSNKVTEKGKYVELRCDPISGHTALYWYRQSLGQGPEFLIYFQGTGAADDSGLPNDRFFAVRPEGSVSTLKIQRTERGDSAVYLCASSLVPMGYTFGSGTRLTVV.